The next 32 T cell receptor beta chains were all read from a single sample in a study of blood T cell repertoires in COVID-19. Clones were sequenced by immunoSEQ multiplex PCR, and TCRdb holds only the in-frame ones, with some missing. The repertoire holds some 240,000 clones, with around 90% as singletons. Sequencing was performed on PBMCs or T cells enriched from blood (not recorded which). These receptors all stem from a woman in her forties who had been exposed to COVID-19.

The CDR3 sequence: CASRPRDIRFYGYTF. The CDR3 DNA reads TGTGCCAGCAGACCCCGGGACATCCGATTCTATGGCTACACCTTC. The gene calls are TRBV7-2 and TRBJ1-2; TRBD1 is a possible D gene (6 bases). The germline gives CDR1 SGHTA, CDR2 FQGNSA. The CDR3 sequence is 15 residues long. The germline V and J ends were trimmed by 6 bases and 4 bases, with 18 bases remaining between them.

V usage is TRBV19 and J usage is TRBJ1-2, with 7 bases identical to TRBD1. Trimming at V came to 4 bases and at J to 2 bases, leaving 4 bases not matched to a gene. Germline-derived CDR1 and CDR2 are LNHDA and SQIVND (reference sequence). The CDR3 is made up of 14 amino acids. The CDR3 loop is CASSRYRGNYGYTF. The CDR3 DNA reads as TGTGCCAGTAGTAGGTACAGGGGAAACTATGGCTACACCTTC.

This clone was observed at least ten times. The CDR3 spells CASSQDLASPYEQYV. In DNA, the CDR3 is TGTGCCAGCAGCCAAGATTTGGCCTCGCCCTACGAGCAGTACGTC. The chain links TRBV3-1 (or the pseudogene TRBV3-2) to TRBJ2-7; D not resolved. V lost 0 bases to trimming and J lost 2 bases, with 11 bases between them. This CDR3 has 15 amino acids. From germline, CDR1 is LGHDT and CDR2 YNNKEL (reference sequence).

The chain uses TRBV11-2 and TRBJ2-1, with TRBD1 matching 11 bases. After removal of 5 bases from V and 4 bases from J, the junction contained 10 bases not matched to a gene. The CDR3 loop spans 17 amino acids. Germline-derived CDR1 and CDR2 are SGHAT and FQNNGV. The CDR3 region has the DNA TGTGCCAGCAGCCTGGCCGGGACAGGGGGAAGATACAATGAGCAGTTCTTC. This translates into CASSLAGTGGRYNEQFF.

V is TRBV4-1 and J is TRBJ1-6; D not resolved. The germline V and J ends were trimmed by 4 bases and 9 bases, with 13 bases remaining between them. From germline, CDR1 is MGHRA and CDR2 YSYEKL. The CDR3 is 14 residues long. The CDR3 DNA is TGCGCCAGCAGCCCCCCAACGCCAGGTTCACCCCTCCACTTT. This translates into CASSPPTPGSPLHF.

The chain combines TRBV9 with TRBJ2-1; D may be TRBD2 (5 bases). The CDR3 sequence is 14 residues long. CDR1 SGDLS and CDR2 YYNGEE come from the germline V gene. V was trimmed by 0 bases and J by 3 bases, leaving 7 bases between them. In DNA, the CDR3 is TGTGCCAGCAGCGTAGGGACTCGCTACAATGAGCAGTTCTTC. Translated, it gives CASSVGTRYNEQFF.

This clone appeared a few times. This chain links TRBV6-2 or TRBV6-3 with TRBJ2-1; 11 nucleotides align to TRBD2. CDR1 and CDR2 from the germline V gene are MNHEY and SVGEGT. With V trimmed by 0 bases and J by 3 bases, 4 bases remained unmatched. CDR3 length: 17 residues. CDR3 region: CASSYSPTSGIYNEQFF. As DNA, the CDR3 is TGTGCCAGCAGTTACTCCCCGACTAGCGGGATCTACAATGAGCAGTTCTTC.

The V call is TRBV19, the J call TRBJ2-7; TRBD1 matches at 8 bases. The CDR3 covers 13 residues. Per the germline V gene, CDR1 is LNHDA and CDR2 is SQIVND (reference sequence). V lost 3 bases to trimming and J lost 4 bases; unmatched junction nucleotides: 2. The CDR3 spells CASSIGQGYEQYV. As DNA, the CDR3 is TGTGCCAGTAGTATCGGACAGGGATACGAGCAGTACGTC.

The V call is TRBV25-1, the J call TRBJ2-1, with no clear D. CDR3 length equals 11 residues. CDR1 is MGHDK, CDR2 SYGVNS, per germline. The V gene lost 5 bases and the J gene lost 7 bases, with 6 bases spanning the gap. CDR3 region: CASSYANEQFF. DNA of the CDR3: TGTGCCAGCAGTTATGCGAATGAGCAGTTCTTC.

This sequence joins TRBV27 and TRBJ2-1; TRBD1 is a possible D gene (6 bases). The V end was cut by 4 bases, the J end by 7 bases, with 17 bases between. Germline V gives CDR1 MNHEY, CDR2 SMNVEV (reference sequence). CDR3 length: 15 amino acids. The CDR3 DNA is TGTGCCAGCAGTTCGGACAGAGTTGGCATAAATGAGCAGTTCTTC. This gives the protein CASSSDRVGINEQFF.

This clone was picked up a small number of times. The J gene is TRBJ1-4, the V gene TRBV6-5; 9 bases align to TRBD1. This CDR3 contains 14 residues. J gave up 6 bases and V 6 bases, and 5 bases lay outside the gene matches. Germline CDR1 and CDR2: MNHEY and SVGAGI. As DNA, the CDR3 is TGTGCCAGCAGAGCGACAGGGGGAGATGAAAAACTGTTTTTT. Protein sequence: CASRATGGDEKLFF.

This clone was observed a single time. The CDR3 loop is CASSKGSGYNSPLHF. CDR3 bases: TGTGCCAGCTCAAAAGGGAGCGGTTATAATTCACCCCTCCACTTT. The chain is built from TRBV18 and TRBJ1-6; D remains unclear. This CDR3 region has 15 residues. The germline V gene encodes CDR1 KGHSH and CDR2 LQKENI. V was trimmed by 5 bases and J by 4 bases, leaving 12 bases between them.

This sequence joins TRBV6-5 and TRBJ1-4, with 9 bases matching TRBD1. This CDR3 region has 14 residues. Trimming took 6 bases from V and 8 from J; bases not matched to a gene: 7. Germline V lookup: CDR1 MNHEY, CDR2 SVGAGI. The CDR3 sequence: CASRTTGGNEKLFF. The CDR3 region has the DNA TGTGCCAGCAGAACAACAGGGGGCAACGAAAAACTGTTTTTT.

The CDR3 protein is CASSSLAAVGADTQYF. As DNA, the CDR3 is TGTGCCAGCAGCTCCCTTGCGGCCGTCGGGGCAGATACGCAGTATTTT. V is TRBV13 and J is TRBJ2-3; tentatively, D is TRBD2 (5 bases). This CDR3 contains 16 residues. Trimming took off 4 bases at V and 4 bases at J, with 18 bases between the two ends. Germline values: CDR1 PRHDT, CDR2 FYEKMQ (reference sequence).

The V gene is TRBV4-3, the J gene TRBJ2-3; 9 bases line up with TRBD1. V gave up 1 base and J gave up 5 bases; unmatched junction bases: 4. This CDR3 has 15 amino acids. The V gene's germline CDR1 is LGHNA and CDR2 YSLEER. This CDR3 reads CASSQVGTGLDTQYF. The CDR3 DNA follows: TGCGCCAGCAGCCAAGTAGGGACAGGGTTAGATACGCAGTATTTT.

The chain uses TRBV5-4 and TRBJ2-1; TRBD1 matches 7 bases. With 4 bases clipped from V and 3 bases from J, the junction kept 7 bases outside the gene matches. This CDR3 is 15 amino acids long. In germline, CDR1 is SGHNT, CDR2 YYREEE (reference sequence). In DNA, the CDR3 is TGTGCCAGCAGCACCGTGGACAGGAACTACAATGAGCAGTTCTTC. It translates to CASSTVDRNYNEQFF.

This clone was seen more than once but under ten times. This chain connects TRBV18 to TRBJ1-3, with D unresolved. This CDR3 is built from 16 residues. The germline V gene encodes CDR1 KGHSH and CDR2 LQKENI. V was clipped by 3 bases and J by 0 bases, with 12 bases between them. CDR3 sequence (DNA): TGTGCCAGCTCACCGGAGCGAGGCCGCTCTGGAAACACCATATATTTT. It specifies CASSPERGRSGNTIYF.

The chain combines TRBV7-2 with TRBJ2-3; weak D call: TRBD2 (7 bases). Germline lookup yields CDR1 SGHTA and CDR2 FQGNSA. V was shortened by 3 bases and J by 11 bases, with 15 bases between the two germline ends. This CDR3 spans 13 amino acids. The CDR3 loop is CASSFPEGGVQYF. Written as DNA, the CDR3 is TGTGCCAGCAGCTTTCCTGAGGGGGGGGTGCAGTATTTT.

The chain recombines TRBV5-1 with TRBJ1-1; a weak D match, TRBD1 (5 bases). The CDR3 has 14 amino acids. The ends were cut back, 4 bases at V and 2 bases at J, with 12 bases in the middle. The germline gives CDR1 SGHRS, CDR2 YFSETQ. The CDR3 DNA reads TGCGCCAGCAGCCCCGGCGGGGGAAACACTGAAGCTTTCTTT. Its protein is CASSPGGGNTEAFF.

V is TRBV12-3 or TRBV12-4 and J is TRBJ2-1; D might be TRBD2 (5 bases). Trimming cost V 5 bases and J 3 bases, with 8 bases left between them. The CDR3 runs 13 residues. CDR3 bases: TGTGCCAGCAGTCGAGGGTTCTACAATGAGCAGTTCTTC. Its protein product is CASSRGFYNEQFF.

This chain joins TRBV20-1 and TRBJ2-7, with TRBD2 identical over 8 bases. The trim removed 3 bases at V and 4 bases at J, leaving 8 bases unmatched. The CDR3 covers 14 residues. Looked up from germline, CDR1 is DFQATT and CDR2 is SNEGSKA (reference sequence). The CDR3 DNA is TGCAGTGCTAGTCTTGGCGGGGGGACATACGAGCAGTACTTC. Translation: CSASLGGGTYEQYF.

The rearrangement uses TRBV21-1 and TRBJ2-7; no check of the table's D call, TRBD1, against the DNA was made. TRBV21-1 is a pseudogene. The CDR3 contains 12 residues. CDR3 sequence reads: CASGDRGYEQYV. CDR3 coding DNA: TGTGCCAGCGGAGACAGGGGCTACGAGCAGTACGTC.

This clone was counted once. The chain joins TRBV5-6 to TRBJ1-4; 7 nucleotides agree with TRBD1. Germline CDR1 SGHDT, CDR2 YYEEEE. CDR3 length equals 15 residues. V lost 4 bases to trimming and J lost 6 bases; unmatched junction nucleotides: 9. CDR3: CASSLRLGGDEKLFF. The CDR3 nucleotides read TGTGCCAGCAGCCTAAGATTAGGGGGCGATGAAAAACTGTTTTTT.

The chain couples TRBV29-1 to TRBJ1-1; 7 positions agree with TRBD1. This CDR3 is built from 13 residues. From germline, CDR1 is SQVTM and CDR2 ANQGSEA. The ends lost 6 bases at V and 5 bases at J; junction bases unmatched: 9. Here the CDR3 DNA reads TGCAGCGTGACACAGGGGTCGGGGACTGAAGCTTTCTTT. It codes for CSVTQGSGTEAFF.

The rearrangement uses TRBV9 and TRBJ2-7; 13 nucleotides line up with TRBD2. CDR1 and CDR2 from the germline V gene are SGDLS and YYNGEE. The CDR3 is made up of 14 amino acids. The ends lost 0 bases at V and 6 bases at J; junction bases unmatched: 0. CDR3 DNA: TGTGCCAGCAGCGTAGGACTAGCGGGGGGCGAGCAGTACTTC. Residues: CASSVGLAGGEQYF.

This chain links TRBV5-4 with TRBJ1-1; D is perhaps TRBD1 (5 bases). Germline V gene data show CDR1 as SGHNT and CDR2 as YYREEE (reference sequence). V was trimmed by 3 bases and J by 4 bases, leaving 13 bases between them. The CDR3 runs 14 residues. As DNA, the CDR3 is TGTGCCAGCAGCTCCCCGCGGGGGAGCACTGAAGCTTTCTTT. Residues: CASSSPRGSTEAFF.

This clone has only a few counts. Written as DNA, the CDR3 is TGTGCCAGCAGCGCCCGGGACAGGGGGGCTTCCTATGGCTACACCTTC. It encodes CASSARDRGASYGYTF. V and J are TRBV7-8 and TRBJ1-2; 11 bases align to TRBD1. J gave up 4 bases and V 5 bases, and 9 bases lay outside the gene matches. This CDR3 spans 16 amino acids. Per germline, CDR1 SGHVS and CDR2 FQNEAQ.

The chain combines TRBV7-9 with TRBJ2-7; 9 nucleotides agree with TRBD1. This CDR3 spans 15 amino acids. Germline lookup yields CDR1 SEHNR and CDR2 FQNEAQ (reference sequence). J was trimmed by 6 bases and V by 5 bases; bases with no gene match: 11. The CDR3 reads CASSIYRDRASEQYF. The CDR3 coding sequence is TGTGCCAGCAGCATCTACCGGGACAGGGCCTCCGAGCAGTACTTC.

The chain combines TRBV19 with TRBJ1-2; tentatively, D is TRBD1 (6 bases). Trimming took off 6 bases at V and 5 bases at J, with 19 bases between the two ends. Germline CDR1 reads LNHDA; CDR2 reads SQIVND (reference sequence). CDR3 size: 15 residues. The CDR3, as DNA: TGTGCCAGTAGCTCCCCAGACAGGACGTTATATGGCTACACCTTC. Amino acids: CASSSPDRTLYGYTF. Together with reference TRBV19 and TRBJ1-2, the CDR3 gives the full variable domain: DGGITQSPKYLFRKEGQNVTLSCEQNLNHDAMYWYRQDPGQGLRLIYYSQIVNDFQKGDIAEGYSVSREKKESFPLTVTSAQKNPTAFYLCASSSPDRTLYGYTFGSGTRLTVV.

The chain is built from TRBV28 and TRBJ2-3, with 9 positions matching TRBD1. V lost 9 bases, J lost 1 base, and 11 bases stayed unmatched. Germline CDR1 MDHEN, CDR2 SYDVKM. The CDR3 consists of 16 residues. CDR3 bases: TGTGCCAGTAACTCACCCAGGGACAGGGGCACAGATACGCAGTATTTT. Protein product: CASNSPRDRGTDTQYF.

This chain joins TRBV5-4 and TRBJ1-1; D ambiguous. CDR3 length equals 13 residues. V was trimmed by 5 bases and J by 4 bases, leaving 12 bases between them. From germline, CDR1 is SGHNT and CDR2 YYREEE (reference sequence). The CDR3 protein is CASSYWWSTEAFF. The CDR3 coding sequence is TGTGCCAGCAGTTATTGGTGGAGCACTGAAGCTTTCTTT.

The CDR3 protein is CASLDHTGELFF. The DNA of the CDR3 is TGTGCCAGCTTAGATCACACCGGGGAGCTGTTTTTT. The V and J genes are TRBV12-3 or TRBV12-4 and TRBJ2-2; D gene unclear. CDR3 length equals 12 residues. V was shortened by 8 bases and J by 3 bases, with 7 bases between the two germline ends.